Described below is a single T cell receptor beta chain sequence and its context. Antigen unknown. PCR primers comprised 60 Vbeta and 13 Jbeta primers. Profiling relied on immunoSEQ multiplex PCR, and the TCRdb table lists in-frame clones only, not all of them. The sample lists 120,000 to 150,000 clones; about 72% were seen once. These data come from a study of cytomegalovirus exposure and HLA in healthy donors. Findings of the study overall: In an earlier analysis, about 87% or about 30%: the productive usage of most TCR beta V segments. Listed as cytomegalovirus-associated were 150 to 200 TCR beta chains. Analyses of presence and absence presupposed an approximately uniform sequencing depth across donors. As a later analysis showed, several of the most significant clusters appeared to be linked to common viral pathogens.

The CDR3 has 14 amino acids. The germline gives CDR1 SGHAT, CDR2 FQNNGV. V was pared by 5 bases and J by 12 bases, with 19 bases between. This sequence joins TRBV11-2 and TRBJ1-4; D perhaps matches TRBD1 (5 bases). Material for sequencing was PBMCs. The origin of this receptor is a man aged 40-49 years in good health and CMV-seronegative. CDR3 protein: CASSPRPGGGELFF. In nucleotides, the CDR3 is TGTGCCAGCAGCCCACGGCCCGGGGGTGGGGAACTGTTTTTT.